This TCR beta chain was captured in a study of shared clonotypes between healthy human individuals. Findings of the study overall: Around 5% of naive CD4 clonotypes were common to a few donors.

Concerning this clone itself: As yet, its antigen is unknown.

Germline V gene data show CDR1 as ENHRY and CDR2 as SYGVKD. V dropped 5 bases and J dropped 7; count of bases not matched to a gene: 5. CDR3 length: 13 amino acids. Several immunoSEQ 96-well plates shared each subset's DNA, each plate a replicate. The protocol was immunoSEQ multiplex PCR, while the TCRdb copy is restricted to in-frame clones and leaves out a portion. The repertoire holds roughly 1 million clones, with 75% as singletons. The receptor's source is a man aged 18 to 30 in good health. The genes are TRBV10-3 and TRBJ2-1, with TRBD2 matching over 7 bases. The specimen sequenced was memory CD4+ T cells sorted from blood. Subset meaning: CD45RA-negative fraction. The chain's CDR3 is CAISSVGGNEQFF. The CDR3 DNA sequence: TGTGCCATCAGTTCCGTGGGGGGGAATGAGCAGTTCTTC.